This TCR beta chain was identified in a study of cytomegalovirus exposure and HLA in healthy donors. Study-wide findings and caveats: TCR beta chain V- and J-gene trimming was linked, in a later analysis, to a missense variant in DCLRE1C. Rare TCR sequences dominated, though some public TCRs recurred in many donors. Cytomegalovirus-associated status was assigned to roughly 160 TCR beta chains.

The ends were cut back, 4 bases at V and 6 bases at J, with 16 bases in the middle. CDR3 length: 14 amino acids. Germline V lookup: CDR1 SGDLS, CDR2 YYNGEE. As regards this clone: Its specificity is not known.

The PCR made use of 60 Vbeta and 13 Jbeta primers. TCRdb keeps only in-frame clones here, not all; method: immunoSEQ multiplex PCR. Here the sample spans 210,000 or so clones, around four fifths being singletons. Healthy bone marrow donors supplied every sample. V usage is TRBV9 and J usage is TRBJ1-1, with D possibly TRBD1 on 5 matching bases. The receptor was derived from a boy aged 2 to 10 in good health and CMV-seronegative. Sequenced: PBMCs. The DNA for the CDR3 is TGTGCCAGCAGCCAGGGTGGAGGGGACCCTGAAGCTTTCTTT. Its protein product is CASSQGGGDPEAFF.